This entry concerns a single T cell receptor beta chain. What it recognizes is unknown. This entry belongs to a study of early T cells in non-severe SARS-CoV-2 infection. The overall study: Bulk RNA isolated from unsorted whole blood underwent sequencing; chains were not paired.

There are 16 residues in the CDR3. Per germline, CDR1 SGHDN and CDR2 FVKESK. Trimming pared 4 bases from V and 4 bases from J, leaving 19 bases between. Unique molecular identifier tags were affixed to discrete cDNA molecules. TCRdb passed the 5' RACE reads through MiXCR, listing each CDR3 protein once. This sample has about 64,000 distinct CDR3 sequences, with roughly 18% found just once. Study findings and constraints: Matches to VDJdb favored anti-spike CD8 responses and missed private and CD4 specificities.

The source of this sequence is an adult who was a healthcare worker with PCR-confirmed SARS-CoV-2 infection or an uninfected control (not recorded which). Specimen: whole blood, collected at baseline. This chain uses TRBV14 with TRBJ2-5; either TRBD1 or TRBD2 may fit D (5 bases each). CDR3 nucleotides: TGTGCCAGCAGCCGAACGGGACCCTTTCCCGGAGAGACCCAGTACTTC. This gives the protein CASSRTGPFPGETQYF.